The table lists the clone carrying this TCR beta chain with a few counts. Any gene name here is a mouse gene name. The sequence runs out 1 residue before the end of the CDR3; the remainder is reconstructed from the germline J gene. Profiling relied on immunoSEQ multiplex PCR, and the TCRdb table lists in-frame clones only, not all of them. The sample holds over 40,000 clones; around 66% are singletons and the top ten take roughly 0.5%. The data derive from a study of tissue T cells after allogeneic stem cell transplantation. V was pared by 1 base and J by 3 bases, with 8 bases between. Germline V gene sequence: CDR1 FNHDT, CDR2 SITEND (reference sequence). The CDR3 extends over 14 amino acids.

This receptor was taken from a pool of C57BL/6 mice in good health. The chain links TRBV19 to TRBJ1-3; D gene uncertain. The material sequenced was sorted cells pooled from one or two spleens. The part of the CDR3 DNA that was read is TGTGCCAGCAGTATAATAGGGTTTGGAAATACGCTCTAT. Protein product: CASSIIGFGNTLY. The CDR3 in full is CASSIIGFGNTLYF.